This is a list of T cell receptor beta chains from one sample in a study of blood T cell repertoires in COVID-19. The table came from immunoSEQ multiplex PCR; TCRdb's copy has only in-frame clones and leaves some out. Here the sample spans 350,000 to 550,000 clones, around nine tenths being singletons. The specimen was PBMCs or T cells enriched from blood (not recorded which). All receptors come from a young woman with acute COVID-19. The CDR3 runs from the conserved cysteine through the conserved F or W. The order of the fields is J gene, V gene, CDR3 protein.

TRBJ1-4 | TRBV10-3 | CAISDGQGREKLFF
TRBJ1-3 | TRBV28 | CASSLQGNTIYF
TRBJ1-4 | TRBV5-8 | CASSLPPEGRDF
TRBJ2-5 | TRBV10-3 | CAISEGALQETQYF
TRBJ1-1 | TRBV25-1 | CASSDPGTGASTEAFF
TRBJ2-5 | TRBV7-8 | CASSPDALGFRETQYF
TRBJ2-2 | TRBV7-2 | CASSLASGTDHTGELFF
TRBJ2-7 | TRBV4-1 | CASSQGGGFSYEQYF
TRBJ1-6 | TRBV18 | CASSQARAGNNSPLHF
TRBJ2-5 | TRBV18 | CASSPRAGGQETQYF
TRBJ2-5 | TRBV5-4 | CASSLALSRGETQYF
TRBJ2-2 | TRBV6-5 | CASSYSSGSGELFF
TRBJ2-5 | TRBV15 | CATSWGHQETQYF
TRBJ1-2 | TRBV5-1 | CASSLGQGHYGYTF
TRBJ1-2 | TRBV28 | CASQVTFNYGYTF
TRBJ1-6 | TRBV30 | CAWSVHRRSSYNSPLHF
TRBJ1-3 | TRBV9 | CASTQGSSGNTIYF
TRBJ1-1 | TRBV25-1 | CASSEYNSGNTEAFF
TRBJ2-2 | TRBV9 | CASSPKAGINTGELFF
TRBJ1-1 | TRBV14 | CASSPGQGYTEAFF
TRBJ1-4 | TRBV15 | CATSRGEMATNEKLFF
TRBJ1-2 | TRBV6-5 | CASSTRVNGYTF
TRBJ2-5 | TRBV5-1 | CASSFRSAGKETQYF
TRBJ1-2 | TRBV7-2 | CASSLGEASYGYTF
TRBJ1-1 | TRBV14 | CASSQNTNTEAFF
TRBJ2-3 | TRBV6-1 | CASSEFGTGGTDTQYF
TRBJ2-1 | TRBV7-9 | CASSPGASYNEQFF
TRBJ2-2 | TRBV18 | CASSPRPTRDTGELFF
TRBJ1-2 | TRBV9 | CASSAPTGTGGAYGYGYTF
TRBJ2-5 | TRBV4-1 | CASSQDPSDQETQYF
TRBJ2-1 | TRBV7-9 | CASSPVRWREGTDEQFF
TRBJ1-2 | TRBV6-1 | CASSKVFTRQGANYGYTF
TRBJ2-1 | TRBV7-9 | CASSLMSSNEQFF
TRBJ2-5 | TRBV3-1/TRBV3-2 | CASRQEPGTQYF
TRBJ1-5 | TRBV7-8 | CASSLEIGNQPQHF
TRBJ2-1 | TRBV3-1/TRBV3-2 | CASSRPGLSVDEQFF
TRBJ2-3 | TRBV6-5 | CASSSPGEAIDTQYF
TRBJ2-5 | TRBV2 | CASSAGGGGRETQYF
TRBJ2-5 | TRBV2 | CASSEGTGWQETQYF
TRBJ1-1 | TRBV6-6 | CASRSRDRANTEAFF
TRBJ1-3 | TRBV5-8 | CASSLGFNGYF